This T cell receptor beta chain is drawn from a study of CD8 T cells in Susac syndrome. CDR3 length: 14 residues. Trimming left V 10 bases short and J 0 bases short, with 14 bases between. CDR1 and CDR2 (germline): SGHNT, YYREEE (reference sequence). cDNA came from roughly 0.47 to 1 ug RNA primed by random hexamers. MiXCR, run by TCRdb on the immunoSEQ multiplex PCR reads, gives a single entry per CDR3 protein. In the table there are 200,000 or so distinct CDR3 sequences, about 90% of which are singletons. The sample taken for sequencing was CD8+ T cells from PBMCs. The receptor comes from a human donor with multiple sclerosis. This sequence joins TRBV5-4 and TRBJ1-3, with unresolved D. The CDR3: CAGQDGSSGNTIYF. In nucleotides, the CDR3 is TGTGCCGGGCAGGACGGATCCTCTGGAAACACCATATATTTT.